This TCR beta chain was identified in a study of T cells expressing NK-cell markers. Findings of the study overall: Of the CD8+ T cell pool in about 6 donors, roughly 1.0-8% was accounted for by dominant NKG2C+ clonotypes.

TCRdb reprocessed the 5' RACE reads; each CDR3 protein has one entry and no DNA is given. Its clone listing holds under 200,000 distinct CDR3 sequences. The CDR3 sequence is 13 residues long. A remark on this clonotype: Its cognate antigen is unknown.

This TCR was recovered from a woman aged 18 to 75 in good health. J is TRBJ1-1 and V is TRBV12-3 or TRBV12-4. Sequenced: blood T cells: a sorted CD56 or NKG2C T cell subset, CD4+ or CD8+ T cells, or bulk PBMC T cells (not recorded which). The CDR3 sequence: CASTTNQGTEAFF.